The T cell receptor (beta chain) under discussion was sequenced for a study of cytomegalovirus exposure and HLA in healthy donors (dated by TCRdb to about 2017). Study-level background: An earlier analysis of some 620 of the donors reported approximately 280 Gb of sequence data and about 120 million unique TCR beta sequences obtained from some 200 million T cells. Around 330 gigabases of sequencing data and approximately 92 million unique TCR sequences made up an early release that covered under 750 HLA-typed donors. The genetic ancestry cluster associated with self-reported Caucasian donors included 81% of the 300 to 400 genotyped donors. The aim of the study was to test whether cataloging public T cell receptors could identify signatures of past pathogen exposure. The study used immunosequencing to profile the T cell repertoires of more than 650 subjects and linked those repertoires to cytomegalovirus serostatus. Along with the approximately 670-subject first cohort, a separate validation cohort of more than 90 different subjects was used. To predict cytomegalovirus infection status, the study brought together high-throughput TCR immunosequencing, statistical association of individual TCRs with disease status, and machine learning. A later analysis re-analyzed previously published TCR beta repertoires from 500 to 700 donors and added high-resolution HLA genotyping to study TCR occurrence patterns. In the later analysis, no new phenotypic data were used to find candidate immune exposures; instead, reliance was placed on TCR beta sequences and their occurrence across donors. To decide whether each TCR beta V gene segment behaved as functional or pseudogenic, an earlier analysis of approximately 590 of the donors relied on high-throughput TCR beta sequencing. Alongside the repertoire data, information on donor age, sex, ethnicity and CMV serostatus was compiled. A later genetic analysis used genome-wide SNP genotypes for about 60% of the roughly 670 donors, treating that subset as a discovery cohort. All discovery cohort repertoires had been generated using a single sequencing platform. HLA typing covered class I and class II loci at four-digit resolution. The number of typed donors differed by locus: about 620-640 for A, B, C, DRB1 and DQB1; approximately 530 for DQA1; over 600 for DPA1; and approximately 450 for DPB1. Roughly five DR-DQ haplotypes were handled as single units for association and clustering, since linkage in the cohort was strong. Among about 410 genotyped donors of the cohort, an average of approximately 200,000 unique TCR beta nucleotide sequences was sequenced per donor, of which approximately 18% were non-productive. On the study overall, not on this receptor specifically: A later analysis found that most CMV-associated TCR beta chains appeared HLA-restricted, with HLA associations seemingly driven largely by CMV exposure. Some IMGT-functional V segments, including TRBV6-2 and TRBV6-3, could not be told apart with the 87-base-pair reads, so those segments were excluded. Over 15 rarely observed V segments, including chromosome 9 orphons, were excluded from the earlier analysis of about 600 of the donors because counts were too low. Strong co-occurrence of HLA alleles, especially DR and DQ, made assigning TCR associations to individual alleles difficult. For the cohort, immune exposure information was limited to CMV serostatus. In vitro tests confirmed that three of the cytomegalovirus-associated TCR beta chains recognize cytomegalovirus antigens. Most TCR sequences were observed very rarely across donors, whereas some public TCRs were present in many individuals. In an earlier analysis of 450 to 750 of the donors, most TCR beta V segments appeared in productive rearrangements about 87% or about 30% of the time, broadly matching IMGT annotations. Linkage disequilibrium might explain the correlated functional status among segregating V segments, but an unknown experimental factor could not be excluded. The authors suggested that the approach could potentially be extended to other disease states and immunological phenotypes. In both the original and validation cohorts, the classifier was reported to diagnose cytomegalovirus status with high specificity and sensitivity. In a later analysis, the rate of TCR association differed among HLA loci, with DRB1 alleles having the most associated TCRs and HLA-C alleles having the fewest. Because HLA typing was unavailable for some donors at each locus, only the typed subset was used in association tests. The study listed approximately 150 TCR beta chains as associated with cytomegalovirus. In a later analysis, HLA-associated TCR beta chains were found to be more clonally expanded and to have lower generation probabilities than equally common non-associated chains. Sequencing depth was assumed to be roughly uniform across donors in the presence/absence analyses, though that assumption may not hold. At a false discovery rate of 0.05, a later analysis linked about 17,000 TCR beta sequences to specific HLA alleles. A cluster of highly shared sequence variants was judged likely to represent a technical artifact of the sequencing pipeline. A later genetic analysis associated a missense DCLRE1C variant with V-gene and J-gene trimming of TCR beta chains, and an independent cohort replicated the association. Only TCR beta chains were sequenced in this cohort, and the absence of alpha or paired-chain data limited detectable features. In a later genetic analysis, fewer N-insertions in productive TCRs were reported among donors in an Asian-associated ancestry cluster than the approximately 630-donor mean. In a later analysis, several top co-occurrence clusters were reported to appear linked to parvovirus B19, influenza, CMV and Epstein-Barr virus. A further reported finding was that TCR beta sequences accurately predicted the HLA-A and HLA-B alleles for most subjects in the first cohort.

The library was produced with the immunoSEQ multiplex PCR assay. A mixture of 60 forward primers for TCR Vbeta segments and 13 reverse primers for TCR Jbeta segments was used in the multiplex PCR. The CDR3 region of rearranged TCR beta genes was amplified from genomic DNA with a multiplex PCR assay. On the Illumina HiSeq System, the amplified TCR beta libraries were sequenced as 87-base-pair reads. As for the original processing: A later analysis tallied 70 million to 100 million unique TCR beta chains across the 700 or so repertoires, and around 9.9 million of those chains were shared by two or more donors. Raw reads were error-corrected and collapsed into unique sequences with a nearest-neighbor algorithm that merged closely related sequences to remove PCR and sequencing errors. V, D and J gene segments were assigned by aligning CDR3 sequences to IMGT reference sequences. For a sequence to be retained, at least a six-nucleotide match to both a V gene segment and a J gene segment was required. A rearrangement was called productive if the CDR3 had no stop codons and remained in frame with V and J, and every other rearrangement was called non-productive. CDR3 was defined by IMGT convention, running from the second conserved V-encoded cysteine to the conserved J-encoded phenylalanine. The earlier analysis of about 610 of the donors excluded sequences that lacked an unambiguous match to a single V gene segment. In an earlier analysis of about 590 of the donors, a V segment was called functional when productive rearrangements were above 56.7%, and segregating when the standard deviation between donors exceeded 5%. A statistical classification framework was built to diagnose cytomegalovirus status from the catalog of TCR beta chain sequences. A later analysis assigned V and J genes by comparing TCR nucleotide sequences with IMGT/GENE-DB human TR gene sequences. The TCRdist pipeline was used in a later analysis to assign CDR3 sequences and most-parsimonious VDJ recombination scenarios. In a later analysis, every TCR beta chain was defined by the combination of its CDR3 amino acid sequence and its V-gene family, and reads without a unique V-gene family were dropped. In a later analysis, approximately 640 highly shared, low-generation-probability nucleotide sequences were removed to address suspected cross-contamination and a sequencing artifact. A later analysis calculated a clonal expansion index for each public chain from normalized within-repertoire ranks of inferred template counts. In a later analysis, generation probabilities were computed using a VDJ recombination model fitted to out-of-frame rearrangements, and the results were checked against IGoR. Hypergeometric tests were used in a later analysis to score TCR-TCR, TCR-HLA and TCR-CMV co-occurrence, with a repertoire-size bias correction applied to the TCR pairs. In a later analysis, false discovery rates were estimated by permuting HLA or CMV assignments 20 times. A later analysis grouped co-occurring TCRs with DBSCAN, adding TCRdist sequence similarity when clustering within HLA-allele-positive subsets. Repertoires with fewer than 30,000 or more than 120,000 public chains were left out of co-occurrence clustering, as were about 5 repertoires with anomalous nucleotide sharing. The table comes from immuneACCESS by way of TCRdb, which keeps in-frame sequences with V and J called. Part of the clones is missing from these tables; in studies checked, under half for an unresolved V gene and the rest for unknown reasons. The DNA gave D and trimming, while V, J and clone size come from that table. The sample has 150,000 or so clones on record, 75% to 80% of them singletons. More than 0.75% of the sample comes from the top ten.

The CDR3 starts with the cysteine, ends with the phenylalanine, and has 15 residues. Kept here is only the CDR3 DNA, which spans 45 bases and is read in frame from base 1. According to the germline V gene, CDR1 reads ENHRY and CDR2 reads SYGVKD. V and J are trimmed by 7 bases and 6 bases, and the gene matches miss 13 bases of the junction. In total, fewer than 750 healthy bone marrow donors made up the cohort. At the time of sampling, all cohort members were nominally healthy, though unrecorded immune exposures were likely present. The donor tested CMV seropositive, placing the donor among the approximately 290 seropositive members of the cohort. Each donor provided a peripheral blood sample, and peripheral blood mononuclear cells were used for TCR beta sequencing. Genomic DNA extraction from the blood cell samples was performed with the Qiagen DNeasy Blood Extraction Kit. Worth noting for this clone: The clone's antigen remains unknown. Base quality data are lacking; no much larger clone is found one base away.

This clonotype was sampled from a woman aged 45-65 years in good health and CMV-seropositive. Sequencing was done on a sample of PBMCs. In this chain, TRBV10-3 is recombined with TRBJ2-3; 7 of the junction bases match TRBD2. CDR3 sequence: CAINGGGMGGDTQYF. The DNA sequence is given as TGTGCCATCAACGGAGGAGGGATGGGGGGGGATACGCAGTATTTT.